This T cell receptor beta chain comes out of a study of Graves' ophthalmopathy and Graves' hyperthyroidism. PBMCs were isolated from an approximately 10 ml sample of fresh peripheral blood. Trimming cost V 4 bases and J 13 bases, with 20 bases left between them. This CDR3 has 15 residues. The authors amplified TCR beta CDR3 regions from RNA transcripts. First-round RT-PCR employed HTBI primers, with a second-round multiplex PCR after it. TCRdb reanalysed the multiplex PCR reads using MiXCR and keeps one entry per CDR3 protein. This table holds around 470,000 distinct CDR3 sequences, approximately 15% found once.

The source is a woman under 40 with Graves' ophthalmopathy. Material: blood. This chain connects TRBV12-3 or TRBV12-4 to TRBJ1-6; maybe TRBD1 (6 bases). The CDR3 loop reads CASSSQGRGFGPLHF. The CDR3 coding sequence is TGTGCCAGCAGTTCACAGGGCCGGGGGTTCGGGCCCCTCCACTTT.